This T cell receptor (beta chain) was obtained from a study of T cells expressing NK-cell markers. Background on the study: The authors sequenced eight donors, of whom seven were HCMV-seropositive and one was seronegative. Regarding the study as a whole: CD8+ T cells in over five donors included dominant NKG2C+ clonotypes at roughly 1.0-7.0%.

Notes on this clonotype: Its antigen is unknown.

CDR3 size: 14 residues. Per the germline V gene, CDR1 is SGHKS and CDR2 is YYEKEE (reference sequence). TCRdb reprocessed the 5' RACE reads, with one entry per CDR3 protein and no DNA. The table lists about 260,000 distinct CDR3 sequences. The V call is TRBV5-5, the J call TRBJ2-5; TCRdb's assignment of TRBD1 cannot be checked, as there is no DNA. The sequence came from a woman between 18 and 70 years old in good health. Sequencing was performed on blood T cells: a sorted CD56 or NKG2C T cell subset, CD4+ or CD8+ T cells, or bulk PBMC T cells (not recorded which). This CDR3 is CASTPSTYQETQYF.